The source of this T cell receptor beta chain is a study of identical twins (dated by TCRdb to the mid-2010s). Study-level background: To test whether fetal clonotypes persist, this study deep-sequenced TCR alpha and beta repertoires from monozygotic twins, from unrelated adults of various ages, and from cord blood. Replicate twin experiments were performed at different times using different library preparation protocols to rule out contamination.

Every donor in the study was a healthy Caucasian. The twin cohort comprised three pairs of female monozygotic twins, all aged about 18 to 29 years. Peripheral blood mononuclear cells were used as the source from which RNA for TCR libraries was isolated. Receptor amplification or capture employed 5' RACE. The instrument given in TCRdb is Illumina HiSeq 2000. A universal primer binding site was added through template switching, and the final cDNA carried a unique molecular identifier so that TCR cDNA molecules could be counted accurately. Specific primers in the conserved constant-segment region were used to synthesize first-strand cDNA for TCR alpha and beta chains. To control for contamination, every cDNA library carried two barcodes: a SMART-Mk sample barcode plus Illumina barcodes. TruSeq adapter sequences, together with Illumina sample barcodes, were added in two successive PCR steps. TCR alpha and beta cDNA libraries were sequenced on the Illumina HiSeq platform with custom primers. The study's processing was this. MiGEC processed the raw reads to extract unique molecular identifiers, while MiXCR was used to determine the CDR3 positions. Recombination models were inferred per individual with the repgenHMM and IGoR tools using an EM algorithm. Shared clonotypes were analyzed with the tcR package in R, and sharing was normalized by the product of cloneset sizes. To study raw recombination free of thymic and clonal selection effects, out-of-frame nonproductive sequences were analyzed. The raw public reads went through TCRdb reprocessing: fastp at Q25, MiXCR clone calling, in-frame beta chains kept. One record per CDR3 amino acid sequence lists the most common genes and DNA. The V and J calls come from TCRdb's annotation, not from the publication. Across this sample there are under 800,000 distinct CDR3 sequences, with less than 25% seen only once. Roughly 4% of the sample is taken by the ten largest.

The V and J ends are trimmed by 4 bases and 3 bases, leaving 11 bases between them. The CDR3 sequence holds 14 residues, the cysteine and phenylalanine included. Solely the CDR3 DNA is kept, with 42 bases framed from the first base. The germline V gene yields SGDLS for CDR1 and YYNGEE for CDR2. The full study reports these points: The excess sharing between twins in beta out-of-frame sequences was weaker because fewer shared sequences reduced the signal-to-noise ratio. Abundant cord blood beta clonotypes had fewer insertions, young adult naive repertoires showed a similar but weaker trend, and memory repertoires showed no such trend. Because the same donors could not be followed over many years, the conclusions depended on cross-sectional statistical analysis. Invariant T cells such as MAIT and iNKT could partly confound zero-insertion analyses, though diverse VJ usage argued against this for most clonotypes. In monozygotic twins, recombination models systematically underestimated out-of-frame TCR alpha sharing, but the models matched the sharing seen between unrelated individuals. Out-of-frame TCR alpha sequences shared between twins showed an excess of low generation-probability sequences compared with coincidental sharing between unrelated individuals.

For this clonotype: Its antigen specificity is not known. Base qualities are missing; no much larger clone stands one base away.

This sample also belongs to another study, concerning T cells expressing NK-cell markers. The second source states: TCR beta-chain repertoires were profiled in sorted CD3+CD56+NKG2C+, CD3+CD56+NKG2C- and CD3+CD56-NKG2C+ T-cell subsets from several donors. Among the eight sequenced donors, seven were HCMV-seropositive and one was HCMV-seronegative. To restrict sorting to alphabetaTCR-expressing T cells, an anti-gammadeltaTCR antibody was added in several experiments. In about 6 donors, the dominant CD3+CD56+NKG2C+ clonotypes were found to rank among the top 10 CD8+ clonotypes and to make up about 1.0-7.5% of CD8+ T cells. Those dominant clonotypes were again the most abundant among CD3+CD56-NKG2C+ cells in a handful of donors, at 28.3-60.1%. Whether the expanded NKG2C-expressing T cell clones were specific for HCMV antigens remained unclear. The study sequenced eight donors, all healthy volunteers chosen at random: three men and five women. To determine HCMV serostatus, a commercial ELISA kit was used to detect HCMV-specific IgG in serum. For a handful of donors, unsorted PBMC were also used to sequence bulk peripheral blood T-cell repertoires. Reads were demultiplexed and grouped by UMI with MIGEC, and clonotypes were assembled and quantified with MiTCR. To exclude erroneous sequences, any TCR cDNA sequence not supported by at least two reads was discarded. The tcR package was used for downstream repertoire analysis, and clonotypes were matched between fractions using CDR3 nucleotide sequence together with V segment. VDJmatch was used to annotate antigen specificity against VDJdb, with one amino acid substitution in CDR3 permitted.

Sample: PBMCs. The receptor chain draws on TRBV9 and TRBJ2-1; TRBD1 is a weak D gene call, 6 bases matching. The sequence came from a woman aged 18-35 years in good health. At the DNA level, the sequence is TGTGCCAGCAGCCCCACAGGGTACTACAATGAGCAGTTCTTC. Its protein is CASSPTGYYNEQFF.